The 29 T cell receptor beta chains below were found in one sample sequenced in a study of shared clonotypes between healthy human individuals. Clones were read by immunoSEQ multiplex PCR, and TCRdb kept only the in-frame ones, dropping some. The sample shows some 680,000 clones, 55% to 85% of them seen only once. Sequenced sample: memory CD4+ T cells sorted from blood. As for subset: CD45RA-negative fraction. These receptors were collected from a woman in her thirties in good health.

The rearrangement links TRBV10-1 to TRBJ2-7; a weak D match, TRBD1 (5 bases). The V gene lost 8 bases and the J gene lost 2 bases, with 13 bases spanning the gap. There are 13 residues in the CDR3. From germline, CDR1 is WNHNN and CDR2 SYGVQD (reference sequence). The CDR3 reads CASWYRRAYEQYF. Here the CDR3 DNA reads TGCGCCAGCTGGTACAGGCGAGCCTACGAGCAGTACTTC.

This rearrangement joins TRBV27 to TRBJ2-1, with a weak D call TRBD2 (5 bases). V lost 3 bases and J lost 8, with 14 bases in between. CDR3 size: 14 residues. Germline V lookup: CDR1 MNHEY, CDR2 SMNVEV (reference sequence). Written as DNA, the CDR3 is TGTGCCAGCAGTTTGTGGGAGTCGAGCGATGAGCAGTTCTTC. The encoded protein is CASSLWESSDEQFF.

This clone has a single count. The genes are TRBV5-1 and TRBJ2-3; 11 bases agree with TRBD2. The CDR3 runs 16 residues. The V and J ends lost 0 bases and 6 bases, in that order; junction bases with no gene match: 6. Germline CDR1 is SGHRS and CDR2 is YFSETQ. DNA for the CDR3: TGCGCCAGCAGCTTGGAGGGACTAGCGGAGTCCGATACGCAGTATTTT. Its protein product is CASSLEGLAESDTQYF.

This sequence joins TRBV28 and TRBJ1-1, with D tentatively TRBD1 (5 bases). CDR3 length: 12 amino acids. Per the germline V gene, CDR1 is MDHEN and CDR2 is SYDVKM. Trimming removed 3 bases at V and 5 bases at J, with 7 bases between. In nucleotides, the CDR3 is TGTGCCAGCAGTTTGGGACGGACTGAAGCTTTCTTT. Protein: CASSLGRTEAFF.

The genes are TRBV5-1 and TRBJ2-2; 12 bases map to TRBD2. Trimming took 2 bases from V and 6 from J; bases not matched to a gene: 8. CDR3 length: 17 amino acids. Germline V gene sequence: CDR1 SGHRS, CDR2 YFSETQ. The CDR3 nucleotides read TGCGCCAGCAGCTTCCTAGCGGGAGGGCCGGGGTCCGGGGAGCTGTTTTTT. It translates to CASSFLAGGPGSGELFF.

The chain uses TRBV28 and TRBJ2-2; the D is unclear. Trimming removed 6 bases from V and 4 bases from J, with 18 bases in between. CDR1 is MDHEN and CDR2 is SYDVKM in the germline V gene. This CDR3 is built from 16 residues. The DNA for the CDR3 is TGTGCCAGCAGCCCTGGACCCAACCTAGGCACCGGGGAGCTGTTTTTT. Translation: CASSPGPNLGTGELFF.

V and J are TRBV7-9 and TRBJ2-7; weak D call: TRBD2 (5 bases). Germline V gives CDR1 SEHNR, CDR2 FQNEAQ (reference sequence). Trimming removed 5 bases from V and 5 bases from J, with 16 bases in between. The CDR3 is 14 amino acids. CDR3 sequence reads: CASSPVPGYDEQYF. The DNA of the CDR3 is TGTGCCAGCAGCCCAGTGCCGGGGTATGACGAGCAGTACTTC.

CDR3 loop: CASSSEPGNTIYF. The DNA of the CDR3 is TGTGCCAGCAGCTCCGAACCTGGAAACACCATATATTTT. The V call is TRBV7-8, the J call TRBJ1-3; no clear D gene. CDR1 and CDR2 from the germline V gene are SGHVS and FQNEAQ. Trimming pared 4 bases from V and 2 bases from J, leaving 6 bases between. The CDR3 consists of 13 residues.

This clone was found once. The gene calls are TRBV28 and TRBJ2-7; 10 bases align to TRBD1. Germline CDR1 and CDR2: MDHEN and SYDVKM. This CDR3 spans 21 amino acids. The V gene end was trimmed by 4 bases and the J gene end by 3 bases; junction bases not matched to a gene: 24. The chain's CDR3 is CASSSPFGDRGRTTLNYEQYF. CDR3 nucleotides: TGTGCCAGCAGTTCCCCCTTTGGCGACAGGGGGCGGACCACACTTAACTACGAGCAGTACTTC. The entire variable domain, with the rest obtained from reference TRBV28 and TRBJ2-7, is as follows: DVKVTQSSRYLVKRTGEKVFLECVQDMDHENMFWYRQDPGLGLRLIYFSYDVKMKEKGDIPEGYSVSREKKERFSLILESASTNQTSMYLCASSSPFGDRGRTTLNYEQYFGPGTRLTVT.

Points on this clone: In the same sample, other DNA sequences code for this CDR3. The chain joins TRBV2 to TRBJ1-5, with D unresolved. This CDR3 is 14 amino acids long. Germline values: CDR1 SNHLY, CDR2 FYNNEI. V dropped 3 bases and J dropped 4 bases, with 10 bases sitting between them. CDR3 loop: CASSDRGGNQPQHF. In DNA form, the CDR3 reads TGTGCCAGCAGTGACCGCGGCGGGAATCAGCCCCAGCATTTT.

This clone was seen a few times. The gene calls are TRBV19 and TRBJ2-7; 11 nucleotides line up with TRBD2. This CDR3 has 16 amino acids. The J segment lost 1 base and the V segment lost 5 bases, leaving 7 bases of the junction unmatched. The germline V gene encodes CDR1 LNHDA and CDR2 SQIVND (reference sequence). CDR3: CASSHAGTSGSYEQYF. The CDR3 region has the DNA TGTGCCAGTAGTCACGCCGGGACTAGCGGTTCCTACGAGCAGTACTTC.

V and J are TRBV7-2 and TRBJ2-7, with TRBD2 matching 9 bases. Trimming cost V 3 bases and J 4 bases; bases outside gene matches: 4. Per germline, CDR1 SGHTA and CDR2 FQGNSA. This CDR3 has 14 amino acids. In nucleotides, the CDR3 is TGTGCCAGCAGCTTGGGCGGGAGGGAATACGAGCAGTACTTC. Protein product: CASSLGGREYEQYF.

This sequence joins TRBV7-9 and TRBJ2-4; 9 positions agree with TRBD2. The germline V gene has CDR1 SEHNR and CDR2 FQNEAQ (reference sequence). With 1 base clipped from V and 2 bases from J, the junction kept 9 bases outside the gene matches. The CDR3 has 18 amino acids. The CDR3: CASSLEVGGRAPKNIQYF. DNA for the CDR3: TGTGCCAGCAGCTTAGAAGTCGGCGGGAGGGCACCCAAAAACATTCAGTACTTC.

In its sample, this clone was seen a few times. The chain is built from TRBV2 and TRBJ2-7; D remains unclear. This CDR3 has 13 amino acids. V was trimmed by 8 bases and J by 5 bases, leaving 16 bases between them. CDR1 SNHLY and CDR2 FYNNEI come from the germline V gene. The CDR3 loop reads CASSKKSAHEQYF. CDR3 nucleotides: TGTGCCAGCTCTAAAAAAAGTGCTCACGAGCAGTACTTC. Full variable domain (outside the CDR3, taken from reference TRBV2 and TRBJ2-7): EPEVTQTPSHQVTQMGQEVILRCVPISNHLYFYWYRQILGQKVEFLVSFYNNEISEKSEIFDDQFSVERPDGSNFTLKIRSTKLEDSAMYFCASSKKSAHEQYFGPGTRLTVT.

Notes on this clone: Additional DNA sequences in this sample encode the identical CDR3. This sequence joins TRBV19 and TRBJ1-5, with D maybe TRBD1 (5 bases). CDR1 and CDR2 from the germline V gene are LNHDA and SQIVND (reference sequence). V lost 1 base to trimming and J lost 4 bases, with 8 bases between them. The CDR3 spans 14 residues. The CDR3 nucleotides are TGTGCCAGTAGTATAGGAGACAGTAATCAGCCCCAGCATTTT. It specifies CASSIGDSNQPQHF.

CDR3: CASSYSESWEQYF. The CDR3 coding sequence is TGTGCCAGCAGTTACTCAGAGTCTTGGGAGCAGTACTTC. The chain combines TRBV6-5 with TRBJ2-7; no clear D gene. CDR3 size: 13 residues. Looked up from germline, CDR1 is MNHEY and CDR2 is SVGAGI. V gave up 0 bases and J gave up 7 bases, with 10 bases separating them.

V is TRBV10-3 and J is TRBJ2-4; possibly TRBD2 for D (6 bases). This CDR3 region has 18 residues. CDR1 is ENHRY and CDR2 is SYGVKD in the germline V gene. V dropped 3 bases and J dropped 0 bases, with 18 bases sitting between them. For the CDR3, the DNA is TGTGCCATCAGTGAAAGCGGAGGAGGGTCCAAAGCCAAAAACATTCAGTACTTC. Protein sequence: CAISESGGGSKAKNIQYF.

The chain joins TRBV29-1 to TRBJ2-1, with no clear D. CDR1 and CDR2 from the germline V gene are SQVTM and ANQGSEA. With 4 bases removed from V and 1 base from J, the gap between germline ends came to 5 bases. There are 12 residues in the CDR3. CDR3 sequence: CSVVTSYNEQFF. DNA of the CDR3: TGCAGCGTTGTGACTTCCTACAATGAGCAGTTCTTC.

The V gene is TRBV6-4, the J gene TRBJ2-7; tentative D call: TRBD2 (6 bases). Germline CDR1 MRHNA, CDR2 SNTAGT. Trimming took 1 base from V and 0 from J, leaving 16 bases between them. CDR3 length: 17 amino acids. The CDR3 nucleotides read TGTGCCAGCAGTGACTTGGTCGGGGGTTACAGCTCCTACGAGCAGTACTTC. Protein: CASSDLVGGYSSYEQYF.

This clone was observed a handful of times. This chain connects TRBV7-9 to TRBJ2-7; the match to TRBD1 covers 8 bases. There are 15 residues in the CDR3. Germline V lookup: CDR1 SEHNR, CDR2 FQNEAQ (reference sequence). Germline trimming cut 4 bases from V and 2 bases from J; bases unmatched to any gene: 7. CDR3 residues: CASSWGTGAAYEQYF. The CDR3 DNA is TGTGCCAGCAGCTGGGGGACAGGAGCGGCCTACGAGCAGTACTTC.

For the CDR3, the DNA is TGTGCCAGCCTACTGGCCCCCTACGAGCAGTACTTC. Residues: CASLLAPYEQYF. This sequence joins TRBV2 and TRBJ2-7; D gene unclear. The CDR3 loop spans 12 amino acids. CDR1 is SNHLY, CDR2 FYNNEI, per germline. Trimming took off 8 bases at V and 2 bases at J, with 10 bases between the two ends.

The J gene is TRBJ2-7, the V gene TRBV5-4, with D possibly matching TRBD1 (6 bases). The ends were cut back, 4 bases at V and 0 bases at J, with 11 bases in the middle. The CDR3 is made up of 14 amino acids. From germline, CDR1 is SGHNT and CDR2 YYREEE (reference sequence). This chain's CDR3 is CASSPPGASYEQYF. The CDR3 DNA reads TGTGCCAGCAGCCCCCCAGGGGCCTCCTACGAGCAGTACTTC.

The CDR3 spells CASSLTSGTLSGANVLTF. CDR3 DNA sequence: TGTGCCAGCAGCTTGACTAGCGGGACCCTCTCTGGGGCCAACGTCCTGACTTTC. The chain carries TRBV7-2 and TRBJ2-6; 11 bases line up with TRBD2. CDR1 is SGHTA, CDR2 FQGNSA, per germline. The CDR3 is made up of 18 amino acids. With 3 bases clipped from V and 0 bases from J, the junction kept 4 bases outside the gene matches.

The J gene is TRBJ2-7, the V gene TRBV18; 11 nucleotides match TRBD1. The CDR3 contains 14 residues. The trim removed 8 bases at V and 5 bases at J, leaving 8 bases unmatched. Per the germline V gene, CDR1 is KGHSH and CDR2 is LQKENI. CDR3 bases: TGTGCCAGCACTCCGGGACAGGGGGAACACGAGCAGTACTTC. This gives the protein CASTPGQGEHEQYF.

This chain links TRBV9 with TRBJ2-2; D call uncertain. V was clipped by 0 bases and J by 5 bases, with 14 bases between them. The CDR3 is made up of 16 amino acids. Germline values: CDR1 SGDLS, CDR2 YYNGEE. CDR3 loop: CASSVAGRSFTGELFF. In nucleotides, the CDR3 is TGTGCCAGCAGCGTAGCCGGCAGATCTTTTACCGGGGAGCTGTTTTTT.

This clone has at least ten counts. V gene TRBV19 combines with J gene TRBJ2-5, with 16 bases aligning to TRBD2. CDR3 length equals 18 residues. Trimming cost V 3 bases and J 5 bases; bases outside gene matches: 9. Germline values: CDR1 LNHDA, CDR2 SQIVND (reference sequence). The CDR3 DNA reads as TGTGCCAGTAGTATTGGGGGACTAGCGGGAGGGAGAGGGGAGACCCAGTACTTC. It encodes CASSIGGLAGGRGETQYF.

The chain recombines TRBV7-9 with TRBJ2-3; TRBD2 matches 10 bases. The V gene's germline CDR1 is SEHNR and CDR2 FQNEAQ (reference sequence). V lost 5 bases to trimming and J lost 0 bases; unmatched junction nucleotides: 5. This CDR3 comprises 16 residues. As DNA, the CDR3 is TGTGCCAGCAGCAGGACTAGCGGTGCTAGCACAGATACGCAGTATTTT. It specifies CASSRTSGASTDTQYF. Looking up the rest from reference TRBV7-9 and TRBJ2-3 gives the full variable domain: DTGVSQNPRHKITKRGQNVTFRCDPISEHNRLYWYRQTLGQGPEFLTYFQNEAQLEKSRLLSDRFSAERPKGSFSTLEIQRTEQGDSAMYLCASSRTSGASTDTQYFGPGTRLTVL.

The chain combines TRBV2 with TRBJ2-7, with D unresolved. CDR1 is SNHLY and CDR2 is FYNNEI in the germline V gene. V was cut by 3 bases and J by 3 bases, with 0 bases left in between. This CDR3 has 10 amino acids. CDR3 protein: CASSDYEQYF. In nucleotides, the CDR3 is TGTGCCAGCAGTGACTACGAGCAGTACTTC.

This clone was counted a few times. CDR3 DNA sequence: TGCGCCAGCAGCCAATCCCGCGTGGGGCCCGGGGAGCTGTTTTTT. It is translated as CASSQSRVGPGELFF. The genes are TRBV4-1 and TRBJ2-2, with a weak D call TRBD1 (5 bases). V dropped 2 bases and J dropped 6 bases, with 13 bases sitting between them. Germline loops: CDR1 MGHRA, CDR2 YSYEKL. The CDR3 is 15 amino acids.